This TCR beta chain emerged from a study of blood T cell repertoires in COVID-19. Study-level information: Nucleic acid was either cDNA or gDNA, and it came from T cells, B-cell-depleted T cells, or PBMCs.

In the original workflow: Reference gene primers were amplified, and this amplification served to estimate nucleated cell counts. The method was immunoSEQ multiplex PCR; TCRdb's version includes in-frame clones alone and lacks a portion of them. The D gene and trimming were derived from the DNA, and the V and J assignments and clone size from that table. The table includes roughly 400,000 clones, 88% detected once. Participants, about 18 to 90 years old, spanned 25 or so US areas. Cohorts were based on clinical histories the participants reported. The germline gives CDR1 SGHTA, CDR2 FQGNSA. CDR3 size: 13 residues. V shed 5 bases and J shed 6 bases, with 13 bases lying between them.

The origin of this receptor is a middle-aged woman with acute COVID-19. This chain links TRBV7-2 with TRBJ1-1; D remains ambiguous. The sample consisted of PBMCs or T cells enriched from blood (not recorded which). This chain's CDR3 is CASSIDRSAEAFF. The CDR3 bases are TGTGCCAGCAGCATTGACCGCAGCGCTGAAGCTTTCTTT.